The 30 T cell receptor beta chains below come from one sample, sequenced in a study of shared clonotypes between healthy human individuals. Measured with immunoSEQ multiplex PCR; TCRdb has only the in-frame clones, and not every one. Here the sample spans approximately 600,000 clones, 85% to 95% being singletons. CD45RO-negative, CCR7-positively selected cells formed the naive CD8 fraction, excluding terminally differentiated effector memory CD45RA+ cells. The sample was naive CD8+ T cells sorted from blood. These receptors came from a woman in her twenties or thirties in good health.

This chain joins TRBV9 and TRBJ1-1; TRBD1 aligns across 7 bases. Germline assignment: CDR1 SGDLS and CDR2 YYNGEE. Trimming removed 3 bases from V and 6 bases from J; junction bases left unmatched: 8. This CDR3 comprises 14 residues. The CDR3 loop is CASSDKDRMAEAFF. The CDR3 DNA follows: TGTGCCAGCAGCGACAAGGACAGGATGGCTGAAGCTTTCTTT.

The rearrangement joins TRBV7-9 to TRBJ2-3; D call uncertain. CDR3 length: 15 residues. CDR1 and CDR2 from the germline V gene are SEHNR and FQNEAQ (reference sequence). Between the trimmed V and J ends, which lost 5 bases and 3 bases, there was a span of 15 bases. The CDR3 region has the DNA TGTGCCAGCAGCACCCTGTTTCGCTCAACAGATACGCAGTATTTT. Its protein product is CASSTLFRSTDTQYF.

V usage is TRBV6-5 and J usage is TRBJ1-1, with TRBD1 as a possible D gene (6 bases). Germline V gene lookup returns CDR1 MNHEY and CDR2 SVGAGI. This CDR3 region has 15 residues. Trimming took off 0 bases at V and 4 bases at J, with 12 bases between the two ends. The DNA of the CDR3 is TGTGCCAGCAGTTACTCTGCAGGGGAGGTCACTGAAGCTTTCTTT. Amino acids: CASSYSAGEVTEAFF.

In its sample, this clone was seen once. This rearrangement joins TRBV13 to TRBJ2-7; D possibly corresponds to TRBD2 (6 bases). Germline V CDR1 and CDR2: PRHDT, FYEKMQ (reference sequence). The CDR3 runs to 16 residues. Deletions cut 5 bases from V and 0 bases from J, with 17 bases between. DNA for the CDR3: TGTGCCAGCAGCCCCCTCGGGGGTAGCAGCTCCTACGAGCAGTACTTC. It specifies CASSPLGGSSSYEQYF.

The chain couples TRBV7-9 to TRBJ2-7, with D unresolved. The ends were cut back, 3 bases at V and 7 bases at J, with 10 bases in the middle. CDR1 is SEHNR, CDR2 FQNEAQ, per germline (reference sequence). This CDR3 has 12 amino acids. Here the CDR3 reads CASSFWVEEQYF. In DNA form, the CDR3 reads TGTGCCAGCAGCTTCTGGGTGGAGGAGCAGTACTTC.

This chain uses TRBV6-1 with TRBJ2-2; D is perhaps TRBD1 (5 bases). CDR3 size: 13 residues. Trimming took off 2 bases at V and 6 bases at J, with 7 bases between the two ends. Germline-derived CDR1 and CDR2 are MNHNS and SASEGT. Written as DNA, the CDR3 is TGTGCCAGCAGTGAATTGGGGCCCGGGGAGCTGTTTTTT. Amino acid sequence: CASSELGPGELFF.

The chain has TRBV4-1 and TRBJ2-7; TRBD2 matches at 11 bases. The V gene end was trimmed by 0 bases and the J gene end by 4 bases; junction bases not matched to a gene: 5. In germline, CDR1 is MGHRA, CDR2 YSYEKL. The CDR3 runs to 16 residues. The CDR3 is CASSQDGLAGGYEQYF. The CDR3 nucleotides read TGCGCCAGCAGCCAAGATGGCCTAGCGGGAGGTTACGAGCAGTACTTC.

The chain has TRBV28 and TRBJ2-3, with D tentatively TRBD2 (5 bases). V was trimmed by 6 bases and J by 0 bases, leaving 10 bases between them. The V gene's germline CDR1 is MDHEN and CDR2 SYDVKM. The CDR3 runs 14 residues. Here the CDR3 DNA reads TGTGCCAGCAGCACTAGAGCTAGCACAGATACGCAGTATTTT. Translating it yields CASSTRASTDTQYF.

This rearrangement joins TRBV27 to TRBJ2-1, with a tentative D call TRBD2 (7 bases). V was shortened by 7 bases and J by 3 bases, with 19 bases between the two germline ends. Germline V gives CDR1 MNHEY, CDR2 SMNVEV (reference sequence). CDR3 length: 16 amino acids. The CDR3 spells CASKEGGAWGYNEQFF. In DNA, the CDR3 is TGTGCCAGCAAGGAGGGGGGGGCCTGGGGCTACAATGAGCAGTTCTTC.

The CDR3 reads CASSFSTSGTGELFF. The CDR3 DNA reads TGTGCCAGCAGCTTTTCTACTAGCGGGACCGGGGAGCTGTTTTTT. The V and J genes are TRBV5-6 and TRBJ2-2, with 9 bases identical to TRBD2. After removal of 2 bases from V and 5 bases from J, the junction contained 4 bases not matched to a gene. Germline CDR1 SGHDT, CDR2 YYEEEE. The CDR3 extends over 15 amino acids.

Concerning this clone: Different DNA sequences within this sample yield the same CDR3. The V call is TRBV2, the J call TRBJ2-7; 9 nucleotides agree with TRBD1. The length of the CDR3 is 14 residues. Per the germline V gene, CDR1 is SNHLY and CDR2 is FYNNEI. V lost 6 bases, J lost 0 bases, and 3 bases stayed unmatched. CDR3 residues: CASSRTGDSYEQYF. For the CDR3, the DNA is TGTGCCAGCAGCCGGACAGGGGACTCCTACGAGCAGTACTTC.

The chain carries TRBV4-1 and TRBJ2-3; D perhaps matches TRBD2 (5 bases). Trimming stripped 2 bases from V and 6 bases from J, with 12 bases between. There are 14 residues in the CDR3. Per the germline V gene, CDR1 is MGHRA and CDR2 is YSYEKL. The CDR3 bases are TGCGCCAGCAGCCAACAAACGAGGGCCGATACGCAGTATTTT. As protein: CASSQQTRADTQYF.

The gene calls are TRBV2 and TRBJ1-1, with a weak D call TRBD1 (6 bases). The CDR3 loop spans 14 amino acids. V was cut by 2 bases and J by 6 bases, with 13 bases left in between. Per the germline V gene, CDR1 is SNHLY and CDR2 is FYNNEI. Here the CDR3 DNA reads TGTGCCAGCAGTGAATGGGGGGGGCGAGCTGAAGCTTTCTTT. It codes for CASSEWGGRAEAFF.

The rearrangement uses TRBV6-5 and TRBJ2-5; TRBD1 matches at 10 bases. The assigned J gene may be wrong: the sequence end matches TRBJ2-7 better. The CDR3 totals 13 residues. Germline V gives CDR1 MNHEY, CDR2 SVGAGI. Written as DNA, the CDR3 is TGTGCCAGCAGGACAGGGGGCGGCTACGAGCAGTACTTC. Protein: CASRTGGGYEQYF.

The CDR3 region has the DNA TGTGCCTCAGAGGGGGGCTATGGCTACACCTTC. Amino acids: CASEGGYGYTF. The chain couples TRBV19 to TRBJ1-2; possible D gene TRBD1, 6 bases. V shed 11 bases and J shed 4 bases, with 11 bases lying between them. Looked up from germline, CDR1 is LNHDA and CDR2 is SQIVND (reference sequence). There are 11 residues in the CDR3.

V is TRBV11-2 and J is TRBJ2-2, with D unresolved. Germline-derived CDR1 and CDR2 are SGHAT and FQNNGV. The CDR3 totals 12 residues. Trimming removed 2 bases at V and 7 bases at J, with 5 bases between. This CDR3 reads CASSLFHGELFF. CDR3 coding DNA: TGTGCCAGCAGCTTATTCCACGGGGAGCTGTTTTTT.

The chain joins TRBV6-6 to TRBJ1-3; D gene ambiguous. V was clipped by 6 bases and J by 0 bases, with 9 bases between them. The CDR3 is 14 residues long. The germline gives CDR1 MNHNY, CDR2 SVGAGI (reference sequence). Here the CDR3 DNA reads TGTGCCAGCAGCCCCACGGGCTCTGGAAACACCATATATTTT. Protein product: CASSPTGSGNTIYF.

This chain uses TRBV7-9 with TRBJ1-2; the D gene is possibly TRBD1 (6 bases). The length of the CDR3 is 15 residues. The germline V gene encodes CDR1 SEHNR and CDR2 FQNEAQ (reference sequence). Deletions cut 5 bases from V and 3 bases from J, with 16 bases between. The CDR3 spells CASSEGHLPYYGYTF. CDR3 bases: TGTGCCAGCAGCGAGGGACACCTTCCCTACTATGGCTACACCTTC.

On this clone itself: The sample carries other DNA sequences with the same CDR3. The chain's CDR3 is CASSSTGGDEQYF. Written as DNA, the CDR3 is TGCGCCAGCAGCTCAACAGGGGGCGACGAGCAGTACTTC. The rearrangement links TRBV5-1 to TRBJ2-7; 9 nucleotides agree with TRBD1. CDR1 is SGHRS and CDR2 is YFSETQ in the germline V gene. This CDR3 contains 13 residues. J was trimmed by 5 bases and V by 3 bases; bases with no gene match: 3.

This chain uses TRBV11-1 with TRBJ2-1; unclear D gene. V gave up 5 bases and J gave up 8 bases, with 10 bases separating them. The CDR3 contains 12 residues. Germline V gene data show CDR1 as SGHAT and CDR2 as FQDESV (reference sequence). The CDR3 nucleotides are TGTGCCAGCAGCCCTGAAGAGGATGAGCAGTTCTTC. Protein sequence: CASSPEEDEQFF.

This sequence joins TRBV14 and TRBJ2-1; TRBD2 matches at 9 bases. Germline V CDR1 and CDR2: SGHDN, FVKESK. V was pared by 5 bases and J by 5 bases, with 7 bases of the junction left unmatched. CDR3 size: 15 residues. The DNA for the CDR3 is TGTGCCAGCAGCGGACCGGGACTAGCTAACAATGAGCAGTTCTTC. Its translation: CASSGPGLANNEQFF.

The V call is TRBV2, the J call TRBJ1-5, with D uncertain. Germline assignment: CDR1 SNHLY and CDR2 FYNNEI. The CDR3 is made up of 15 amino acids. V shed 2 bases and J shed 1 base, with 9 bases lying between them. The CDR3 sequence is CASSEPHPSNQPQHF. The CDR3 coding sequence is TGTGCCAGCAGTGAACCCCACCCGAGCAATCAGCCCCAGCATTTT.

The CDR3 sequence: CASQKWGDVYEQYF. The CDR3, as DNA: TGTGCCAGCCAAAAGTGGGGAGACGTCTACGAGCAGTACTTC. The chain has TRBV6-1 and TRBJ2-7, with a possible D match to TRBD2 (5 bases). The CDR3 contains 14 residues. The germline gives CDR1 MNHNS, CDR2 SASEGT. V lost 8 bases and J lost 3, with 17 bases in between.

This chain connects TRBV6-5 to TRBJ2-7, with 7 bases lining up with TRBD2. J lost 7 bases, V lost 0 bases, and 9 bases had no gene match. CDR1 is MNHEY and CDR2 is SVGAGI in the germline V gene. The CDR3 is 15 residues long. CDR3 nucleotides: TGTGCCAGCAGTTACTCGGTGGGAGGGCCTAGAGAGCAGTACTTC. It codes for CASSYSVGGPREQYF.

The J gene is TRBJ2-7, the V gene TRBV13; 7 bases map to TRBD1. The CDR3 has 14 residues. Germline V gene data show CDR1 as PRHDT and CDR2 as FYEKMQ (reference sequence). The trim removed 0 bases at V and 6 bases at J, leaving 5 bases unmatched. The CDR3 DNA follows: TGTGCCAGCAGCTTAGGCGGCAGGGGGAGCGAGCAGTACTTC. Protein: CASSLGGRGSEQYF.

This clone was seen just once. This chain's CDR3 is CASSLRLVETQYF. The CDR3 DNA reads as TGTGCCAGCAGCCTCCGGCTGGTTGAGACCCAGTACTTC. This chain uses TRBV28 with TRBJ2-5, with D uncertain. Germline CDR1 MDHEN, CDR2 SYDVKM. V lost 6 bases and J lost 5, with 13 bases in between. The CDR3 length is 13 residues.

This clone was observed a single time. The identical CDR3 is also encoded by other nucleotide sequences in the sample. CDR3 bases: TGCAGCGTCAAAGACAGCTACGAGCAGTACTTC. As protein: CSVKDSYEQYF. This sequence joins TRBV29-1 and TRBJ2-7; the D gene is possibly TRBD1 (5 bases). V lost 6 bases and J 3 bases, leaving 9 bases between the germline ends. Germline V gene data show CDR1 as SQVTM and CDR2 as ANQGSEA. The CDR3 extends over 11 amino acids.

The chain employs TRBV2 and TRBJ2-7; 9 nucleotides match TRBD1. The CDR3 runs to 15 residues. Germline CDR1 SNHLY, CDR2 FYNNEI. V was clipped by 4 bases and J by 3 bases; unmatched bases: 7. The CDR3 nucleotides are TGTGCCAGCAGTGTAGGACAGGGGCTGGTCTACGAGCAGTACTTC. This gives the protein CASSVGQGLVYEQYF.

This chain connects TRBV7-8 to TRBJ2-7; D assignment may be TRBD1 or TRBD2 (5 bases each). Germline V gives CDR1 SGHVS, CDR2 FQNEAQ. This CDR3 contains 13 residues. Deletions cut 8 bases from V and 3 bases from J, with 14 bases between. CDR3 coding DNA: TGTGCCAGCGGTCCGGGGCCGGACTACGAGCAGTACTTC. Translating gives CASGPGPDYEQYF.

The CDR3 region is CASSQVESSTGELFF. The CDR3 coding sequence is TGCGCCAGCAGCCAAGTGGAAAGTAGCACCGGGGAGCTGTTTTTT. The chain employs TRBV4-1 and TRBJ2-2; no clear D gene. There are 15 residues in the CDR3. Germline CDR1 MGHRA, CDR2 YSYEKL. Trimming removed 1 base at V and 4 bases at J, with 10 bases between.